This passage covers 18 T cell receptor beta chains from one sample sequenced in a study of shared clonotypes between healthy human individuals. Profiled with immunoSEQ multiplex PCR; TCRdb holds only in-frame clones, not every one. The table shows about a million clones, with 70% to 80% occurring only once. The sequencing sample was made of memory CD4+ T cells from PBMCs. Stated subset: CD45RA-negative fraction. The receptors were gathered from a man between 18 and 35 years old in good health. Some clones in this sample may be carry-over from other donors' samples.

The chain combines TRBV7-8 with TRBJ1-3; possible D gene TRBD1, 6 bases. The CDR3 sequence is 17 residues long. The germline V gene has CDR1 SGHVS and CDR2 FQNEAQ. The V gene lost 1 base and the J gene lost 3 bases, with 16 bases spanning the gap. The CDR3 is CASSLGRRGARGNTIYF. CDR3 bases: TGTGCCAGCAGCTTAGGCCGCCGGGGGGCTCGTGGAAACACCATATATTTT.

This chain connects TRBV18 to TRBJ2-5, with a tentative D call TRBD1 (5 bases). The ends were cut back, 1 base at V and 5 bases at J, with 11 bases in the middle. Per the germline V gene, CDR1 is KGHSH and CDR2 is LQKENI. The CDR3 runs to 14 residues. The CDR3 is CASSPLTGPETQYF. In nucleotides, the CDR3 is TGTGCCAGCTCACCACTAACAGGACCCGAGACCCAGTACTTC. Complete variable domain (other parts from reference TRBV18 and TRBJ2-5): NAGVMQNPRHLVRRRGQEARLRCSPMKGHSHVYWYRQLPEEGLKFMVYLQKENIIDESGMPKERFSAEFPKEGPSILRIQQVVRGDSAAYFCASSPLTGPETQYFGPGTRLLVL.

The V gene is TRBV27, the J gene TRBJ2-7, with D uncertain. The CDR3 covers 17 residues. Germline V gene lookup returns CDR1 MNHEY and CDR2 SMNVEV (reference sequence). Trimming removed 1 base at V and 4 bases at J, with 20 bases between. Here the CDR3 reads CASSLYHRHVGRYEQYF. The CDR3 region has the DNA TGTGCCAGCAGTTTATATCACCGACACGTGGGCAGGTACGAGCAGTACTTC.

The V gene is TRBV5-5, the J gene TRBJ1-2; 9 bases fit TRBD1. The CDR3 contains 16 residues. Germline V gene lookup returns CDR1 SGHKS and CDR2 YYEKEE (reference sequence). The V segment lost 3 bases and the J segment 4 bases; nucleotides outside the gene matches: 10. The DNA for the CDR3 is TGTGCCAGCAGCTGGTTTGGGACAGGGCGAGGCTATGGCTACACCTTC. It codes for CASSWFGTGRGYGYTF.

The CDR3 here is CASSRDTPYEQYF. Written as DNA, the CDR3 is TGCGCCAGCAGTAGGGACACCCCCTACGAGCAGTACTTC. The rearrangement uses TRBV5-1 and TRBJ2-7; D is perhaps TRBD1 (6 bases). Trimming removed 5 bases at V and 2 bases at J, with 11 bases between. Per the germline V gene, CDR1 is SGHRS and CDR2 is YFSETQ. The CDR3 extends over 13 amino acids.

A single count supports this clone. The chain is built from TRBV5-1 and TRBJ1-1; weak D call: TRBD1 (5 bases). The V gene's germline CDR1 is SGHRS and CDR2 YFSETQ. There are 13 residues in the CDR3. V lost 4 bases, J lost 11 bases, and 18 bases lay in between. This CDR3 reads CASSPAGRLWAFF. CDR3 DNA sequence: TGCGCCAGCAGCCCCGCAGGGAGGTTGTGGGCTTTCTTT.

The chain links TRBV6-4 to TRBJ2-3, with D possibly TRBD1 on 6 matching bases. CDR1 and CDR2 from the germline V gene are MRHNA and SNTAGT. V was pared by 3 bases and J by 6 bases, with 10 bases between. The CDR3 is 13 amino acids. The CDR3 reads CASSDLGADTQYF. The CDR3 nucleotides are TGTGCCAGCAGTGATCTGGGGGCCGATACGCAGTATTTT.

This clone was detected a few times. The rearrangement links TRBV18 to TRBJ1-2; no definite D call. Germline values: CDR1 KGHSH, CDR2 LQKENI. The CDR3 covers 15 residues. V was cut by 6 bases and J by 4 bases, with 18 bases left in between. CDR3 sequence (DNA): TGTGCCAGCTCGCCGCCGGGCCCTCGAGCCTATGGCTACACCTTC. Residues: CASSPPGPRAYGYTF.

The CDR3: CASSDHSNQPQHF. Here the CDR3 DNA reads TGTGCCAGCAGCGACCATAGCAATCAGCCCCAGCATTTT. This chain joins TRBV2 and TRBJ1-5; no firm D call. CDR1 is SNHLY, CDR2 FYNNEI, per germline. The germline V and J ends were trimmed by 6 bases and 0 bases, with 6 bases remaining between them. The CDR3 is 13 residues long.

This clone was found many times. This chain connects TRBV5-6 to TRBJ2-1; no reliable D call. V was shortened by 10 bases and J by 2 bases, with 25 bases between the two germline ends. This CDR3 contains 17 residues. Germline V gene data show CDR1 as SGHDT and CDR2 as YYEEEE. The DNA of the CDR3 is TGTGCCCCCAAATCAAGGCCCCGCCGCGGTCCCTACAATGAGCAGTTCTTC. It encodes CAPKSRPRRGPYNEQFF.

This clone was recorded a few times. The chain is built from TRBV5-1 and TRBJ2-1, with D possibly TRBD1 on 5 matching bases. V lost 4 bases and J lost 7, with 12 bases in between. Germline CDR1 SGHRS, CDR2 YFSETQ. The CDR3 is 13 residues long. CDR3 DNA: TGCGCCAGCAGCGTTCAGGGTGTGAATGAGCAGTTCTTC. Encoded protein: CASSVQGVNEQFF.

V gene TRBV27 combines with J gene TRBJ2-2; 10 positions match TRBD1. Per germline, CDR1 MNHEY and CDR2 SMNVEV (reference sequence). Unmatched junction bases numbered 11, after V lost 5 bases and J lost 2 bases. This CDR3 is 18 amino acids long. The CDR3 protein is CASSLRDRGWGNTGELFF. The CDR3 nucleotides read TGTGCCAGCAGTCTAAGGGACAGGGGCTGGGGAAACACCGGGGAGCTGTTTTTT.

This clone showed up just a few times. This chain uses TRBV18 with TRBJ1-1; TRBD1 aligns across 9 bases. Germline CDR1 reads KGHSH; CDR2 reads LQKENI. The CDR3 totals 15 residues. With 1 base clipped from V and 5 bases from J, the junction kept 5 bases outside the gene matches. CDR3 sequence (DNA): TGTGCCAGCTCACCACTGGACAGGGGTAGGACTGAAGCTTTCTTT. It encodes CASSPLDRGRTEAFF. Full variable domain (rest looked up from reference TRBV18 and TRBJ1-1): NAGVMQNPRHLVRRRGQEARLRCSPMKGHSHVYWYRQLPEEGLKFMVYLQKENIIDESGMPKERFSAEFPKEGPSILRIQQVVRGDSAAYFCASSPLDRGRTEAFFGQGTRLTVV.

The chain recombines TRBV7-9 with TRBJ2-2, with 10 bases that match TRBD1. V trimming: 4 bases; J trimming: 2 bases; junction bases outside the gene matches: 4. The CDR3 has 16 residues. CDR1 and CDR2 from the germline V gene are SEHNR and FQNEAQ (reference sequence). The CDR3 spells CASSWGQGTNTGELFF. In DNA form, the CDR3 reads TGTGCCAGCAGCTGGGGACAGGGGACCAACACCGGGGAGCTGTTTTTT.

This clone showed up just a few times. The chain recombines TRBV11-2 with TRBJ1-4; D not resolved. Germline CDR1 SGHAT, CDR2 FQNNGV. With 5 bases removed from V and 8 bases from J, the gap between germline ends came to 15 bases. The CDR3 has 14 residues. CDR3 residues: CASSPQPAGEKLFF. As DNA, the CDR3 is TGTGCCAGCAGCCCCCAACCGGCGGGGGAAAAACTGTTTTTT.

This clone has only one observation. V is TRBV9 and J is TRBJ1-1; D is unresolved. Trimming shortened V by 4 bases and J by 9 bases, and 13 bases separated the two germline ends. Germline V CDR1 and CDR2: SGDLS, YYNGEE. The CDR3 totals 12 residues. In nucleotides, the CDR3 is TGTGCCAGCAGCCTCCCAGGAGGGCAAGCTTTCTTT. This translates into CASSLPGGQAFF.

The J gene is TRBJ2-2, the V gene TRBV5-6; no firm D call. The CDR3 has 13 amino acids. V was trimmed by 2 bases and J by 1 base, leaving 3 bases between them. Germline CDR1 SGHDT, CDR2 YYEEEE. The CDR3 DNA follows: TGTGCCAGCAGCTTCTGGAACACCGGGGAGCTGTTTTTT. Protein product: CASSFWNTGELFF.

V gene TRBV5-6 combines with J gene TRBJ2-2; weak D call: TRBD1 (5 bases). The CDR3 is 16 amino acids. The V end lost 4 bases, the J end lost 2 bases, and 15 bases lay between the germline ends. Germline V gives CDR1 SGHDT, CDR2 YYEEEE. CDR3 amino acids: CASSPGWGLNTGELFF. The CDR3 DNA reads TGTGCCAGCAGCCCTGGGTGGGGCCTAAACACCGGGGAGCTGTTTTTT.